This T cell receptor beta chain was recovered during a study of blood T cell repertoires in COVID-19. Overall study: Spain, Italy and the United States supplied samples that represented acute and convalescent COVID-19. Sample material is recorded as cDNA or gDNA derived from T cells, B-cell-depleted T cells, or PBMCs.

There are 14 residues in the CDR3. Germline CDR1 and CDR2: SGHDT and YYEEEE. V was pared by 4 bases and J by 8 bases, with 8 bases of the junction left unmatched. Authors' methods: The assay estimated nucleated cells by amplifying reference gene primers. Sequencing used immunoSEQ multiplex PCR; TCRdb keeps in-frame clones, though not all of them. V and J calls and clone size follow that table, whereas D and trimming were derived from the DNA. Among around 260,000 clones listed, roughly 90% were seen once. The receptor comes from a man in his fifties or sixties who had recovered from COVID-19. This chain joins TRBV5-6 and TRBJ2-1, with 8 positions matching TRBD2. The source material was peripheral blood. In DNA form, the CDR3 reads TGTGCCAGCAGCCAGGGACTAGTTCCCGATGAGCAGTTCTTC. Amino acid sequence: CASSQGLVPDEQFF.